One and the same sample provided the 15 T cell receptor beta chains below, sequenced in a study of CD8+ T cells in alopecia areata. Researchers sorted pooled cutaneous lymph node cells on the basis of CD4, CD8alpha, NKG2D, NKG2ACE and other markers. It was cDNA, reverse transcribed from extracted RNA, that served as the sequencing template. Generated by immunoSEQ multiplex PCR, the TCRdb table keeps only in-frame clones and is missing some. Recorded here are 290,000 or so clones, none singletons. Sequencing was carried out using CD4+ T cells sorted from a lymph node. The origin of the receptors is a C3H/HeJ mouse with alopecia areata. MHC haplotype of the strain: H2-k.

This clone was counted between two and nine times. The germline and genes are mouse ones. Coverage ceases 4 residues before the CDR3 finishes, and the germline J gene fills in the end. The V call is TRBV5, the J call TRBJ2-1, with a tentative D call TRBD1 (6 bases). Germline assignment: CDR1 LGHNA and CDR2 YNLKQL (reference sequence). The V gene lost 7 bases and the J gene lost 2 bases, with 6 bases spanning the gap. The CDR3 length is 12 residues. The CDR3 protein is CASKGDYAEQFF. CDR3 bases read: TGTGCCAGCAAGGGGGACTATGCT.

About this clone itself: Gene names and germline refer to mouse. The DNA ends 4 residues before the CDR3 does, and the rest of the CDR3 is filled in from the germline J gene. This sample also contains other DNA sequences that code for the same CDR3. The V call is TRBV31, the J call TRBJ2-5; 9 nucleotides align to TRBD1. This CDR3 region has 13 residues. Germline V gene data show CDR1 as GKSSPN and CDR2 as SITVG. The part of the CDR3 DNA that was read is TGTGCCTGGAGCTCACAGGGGGCGGAC. Translating it yields CAWSSQGAD. The whole CDR3 sequence reads CAWSSQGADTQYF.

Concerning this clone itself: All gene names here are mouse names. The read is 4 residues too short to cover the CDR3 end, so that end is filled in from the germline J gene. This rearrangement joins TRBV19 to TRBJ2-5, with D uncertain. Germline CDR1 is FNHDT and CDR2 is SITEND (reference sequence). CDR3 size: 11 residues. CDR3 loop: CASSAWDTQYF. CDR3 bases read: TGTGCCAGCAGCGCGTGGGAC. Supplemented by reference TRBV19 and TRBJ2-5, the full variable domain reads GGIITQTPKFLIGQEGQKLTLKCQQNFNHDTMYWYRQDSGKGLRLIYYSITENDLQKGDLSEGYDASREKKSSFSLTVTSAQKNEMAVFLCASSAWDTQYFGPGTRLLVL.

This clone was found a few times. Genes and germline are mouse. The observed sequence ends 4 residues before the CDR3 terminus, with the missing tail filled in from the germline J gene. J is TRBJ2-5 and V is TRBV17, with 7 positions matching TRBD2. CDR1 is MNHDT and CDR2 is YYDKIL in the germline V gene. Germline trimming cut 0 bases from V and 2 bases from J; bases unmatched to any gene: 11. The CDR3 runs to 18 residues. The CDR3 loop is CASSRDLGGERAQDTQYF. The part of the CDR3 DNA that was read is TGTGCTAGCAGTAGAGATCTCGGGGGGGAAAGGGCCCAAGAC. The entire variable domain, with the rest obtained from reference TRBV17 and TRBJ2-5, is as follows: DTTVKQNPRYKLARVGKPVNLICSQTMNHDTMYWYQKKPNQAPKLLLFYYDKILNREADTFEKFQSSRPNNSFCSLYIGSAGLEYSAMYLCASSRDLGGERAQDTQYFGPGTRLLVL.

This clone appeared many times. The gene names here belong to mouse. Other DNA sequences in the same sample also yield this CDR3. CDR3 bases read: TGCACCTGCAGTGCAGACGGGACAGCAAACTCC. This codes for CTCSADGTANS. The whole CDR3 protein reads CTCSADGTANSDYTF. The chain has TRBV1 and TRBJ1-2; 7 bases map to TRBD1. Coverage ceases 4 residues before the CDR3 finishes, and the germline J gene fills in the end. Germline assignment: CDR1 NSQYPW and CDR2 LRSPGD (reference sequence). The V gene end was trimmed by 0 bases and the J gene end by 0 bases; junction bases not matched to a gene: 1. This CDR3 region has 15 residues. The full variable domain, completed using reference TRBV1 and TRBJ1-2, is VTLLEQNPRWRLVPRGQAVNLRCILKNSQYPWMSWYQQDLQKQLQWLFTLRSPGDKEVKSLPGADYLATRVTDTELRLQVANMSQGRTLYCTCSADGTANSDYTFGSGTRLLVI.

Comments on this clone: The genes and germline here are from mouse. The read terminates 4 residues before the CDR3 end, so the remaining end is supplied by the germline J gene. This chain links TRBV19 with TRBJ2-2; D remains ambiguous. Trimming removed 3 bases from V and 6 bases from J, with 3 bases in between. Germline lookup yields CDR1 FNHDT and CDR2 SITEND (reference sequence). The CDR3 totals 11 residues. Incomplete CDR3 DNA: TGTGCCAGCAGTAGGGCCGGG. Translated, it gives CASSRAG. The full CDR3 protein is CASSRAGQLYF.

Note on this clone: Genes here carry mouse names. The sequenced fragment ends 4 residues before the CDR3 boundary, so the rest is inferred from the germline J gene. This chain links TRBV19 with TRBJ2-2; 8 bases map to TRBD2. Germline V gene sequence: CDR1 FNHDT, CDR2 SITEND (reference sequence). Trimming removed 5 bases from V and 0 bases from J; junction bases left unmatched: 6. The CDR3 covers 16 residues. CDR3 DNA, as far as it was read: TGTGCCAGCAGACCCTCACTGGGGGCAAACACCGGG. Translating gives CASRPSLGANTG. The whole CDR3 protein reads CASRPSLGANTGQLYF.

For this clone: Mouse gene names apply. Sequencing ends 3 residues short of the CDR3 end; the germline J gene provides the rest. V usage is TRBV13-1 and J usage is TRBJ1-6; TRBD1 aligns across 10 bases. TRBJ1-6 is an ORF, with its function uncertain. Germline values: CDR1 NSHNY, CDR2 SYGAGN. CDR3 size: 17 residues. V gave up 3 bases and J gave up 0 bases; unmatched junction bases: 3. The CDR3 sequence: CASSVGQGTSYNSPLYF. CDR3 DNA (partial): TGTGCCAGCAGTGTGGGACAGGGGACTTCCTATAATTCGCCC.

There are a few counts of this clone. Gene names follow the mouse nomenclature. The CDR3 end falls 4 residues outside the read, so it is completed with the germline J gene. This chain joins TRBV4 and TRBJ2-3; 8 bases align to TRBD2. This CDR3 is 14 amino acids long. Unmatched junction bases numbered 1, after V lost 5 bases and J lost 0 bases. Germline values: CDR1 LGHDT, CDR2 YNNKQL (reference sequence). The sequenced CDR3 bases are TGTGCCAGCAGCGACTGGGGTAGTGCAGAA. Protein product: CASSDWGSAE. The entire CDR3 sequence reads CASSDWGSAETLYF.

Points on this clone: All gene names here are mouse names. The CDR3 end is not reached by the read, which stops 4 residues before it; the germline J gene fills it in. Within the sample, other DNA sequences also encode this same CDR3. V gene TRBV19 combines with J gene TRBJ2-2; D may be TRBD2 (7 bases). The CDR3 runs 13 residues. V shed 2 bases and J shed 6 bases, with 8 bases lying between them. Germline CDR1 FNHDT, CDR2 SITEND (reference sequence). CDR3 DNA, as far as it was read: TGTGCCAGCAGTATCGGGGGGCCCGGG. It codes for CASSIGGPG. The CDR3, in full, reads CASSIGGPGQLYF.

Comment on this clone: Gene names and germline match the mouse. The CDR3 end lies 3 residues beyond the end of the read and is filled in from the germline J gene. The V gene is TRBV13-1, the J gene TRBJ1-6; 12 positions agree with TRBD1. TRBJ1-6 belongs to the ORF category, with a function that is uncertain. Germline assignment: CDR1 NSHNY and CDR2 SYGAGN. The CDR3 sequence is 17 residues long. V shed 1 base, J shed 5 bases, and the junction held 4 bases outside the gene matches. The CDR3 sequence is CASSDSRDRGHNSPLYF. CDR3 DNA, as far as it was read: TGTGCCAGCAGTGATTCCCGGGACAGGGGGCATAATTCGCCC.

As regards this clone: These gene names are mouse names. CDR3 sequence: CASSTGDVYAEQFF. CDR3 DNA (partial): TGTGCCAGCAGTACAGGGGATGTCTATGCT. The V call is TRBV14, the J call TRBJ2-1; 7 bases are shared with TRBD1. The read ends 4 residues before the CDR3 terminus; that terminus is restored from the germline J gene. Germline V gene lookup returns CDR1 SGHDT and CDR2 FRDEAV. This CDR3 is built from 14 residues. The V segment lost 4 bases and the J segment 3 bases; nucleotides outside the gene matches: 4. The full variable domain, rest sourced from reference TRBV14 and TRBJ2-1, is EAGVTQSPRYAVLQEGQAVSFWCDPISGHDTLYWYQQPRDQGPQLLVYFRDEAVIDNSQLPSDRFSAVRPKGTNSTLKIQSAKQGDTATYLCASSTGDVYAEQFFGPGTRLTVL.

Concerning this clone itself: Gene names and germline match the mouse. The CDR3 end lies 4 residues beyond the end of the read and is filled in from the germline J gene. Other DNA sequences in this sample translate to the same CDR3. The V and J genes are TRBV13-1 and TRBJ1-1; 12 bases map to TRBD1. The CDR3 runs 15 residues. Trimming took 3 bases from V and 1 from J; bases not matched to a gene: 1. Germline CDR1 NSHNY, CDR2 SYGAGN. The CDR3 sequence is CASSGGQGANTEVFF. The covered CDR3 bases are TGTGCCAGCAGTGGGGGACAGGGGGCGAACACA.

A few counts support this clone. Here the gene names and germline are mouse. The sequenced fragment ends 4 residues before the CDR3 boundary, so the rest is inferred from the germline J gene. The chain couples TRBV17 to TRBJ2-7; 11 bases line up with TRBD2. The germline CDR1 and CDR2 sequences are MNHDT and YYDKIL. This CDR3 has 14 amino acids. CDR3 protein: CASSPTGGADEQYF. The DNA read from the CDR3 is TGTGCTAGCAGTCCTACTGGGGGGGCTGAT.

This clone was recorded at least ten times. All gene names here are mouse names. With the read ending 4 residues before the CDR3 end, the germline J gene is used to fill in that end. Other DNA sequences in this specimen translate into the identical CDR3. The chain couples TRBV17 to TRBJ2-5; 7 nucleotides align to TRBD2. CDR1 and CDR2 (germline): MNHDT, YYDKIL. With V trimmed by 2 bases and J by 2 bases, 1 base remained unmatched. This CDR3 has 14 residues. CDR3 DNA (partial): TGTGCTAGCAGTAGACGGGGGGGCCAAGAC. Protein sequence: CASSRRGGQD. The complete CDR3 protein is CASSRRGGQDTQYF.